Below, 27 T cell receptor beta chains from the same sample are listed, as sequenced in a study of cytomegalovirus exposure and HLA in healthy donors (dated by TCRdb to about 2017). Receptor libraries were prepared by the immunoSEQ multiplex PCR assay. This immuneACCESS table, as held by TCRdb, lists in-frame sequences with V and J called but not all clones. Of the missing ones, under half trace to an unresolved V gene in checked studies; the others have no known cause. The sample includes 260,000 or so clones, with 85% to 90% observed a single time. The top ten clonotypes cover about 0.85% of the sample. Specimen: PBMCs. The receptors were sampled from a young woman in good health and CMV-seronegative.

The chain has TRBV5-6 and TRBJ1-1; 9 nucleotides line up with TRBD1. Germline V gives CDR1 SGHDT, CDR2 YYEEEE. The length of the CDR3 is 14 residues. Losses at the gene ends were 6 bases for V and 4 bases for J; bases not matched to a gene: 7. CDR3 loop: CASNRGQGSTEAFF. In DNA form, the CDR3 reads TGTGCCAGCAACCGAGGACAGGGGAGCACTGAAGCTTTCTTT.

This chain connects TRBV27 to TRBJ2-1, with D possibly TRBD2 on 5 matching bases. V was clipped by 7 bases and J by 4 bases, with 14 bases between them. CDR1 and CDR2 from the germline V gene are MNHEY and SMNVEV (reference sequence). The CDR3 length is 14 residues. CDR3 residues: CASKTTRVYNEQFF. As DNA, the CDR3 is TGTGCCAGCAAAACAACTAGGGTGTACAATGAGCAGTTCTTC.

This rearrangement joins TRBV11-2 to TRBJ2-7, with TRBD2 matching over 11 bases. Trimming took 5 bases from V and 1 from J; bases not matched to a gene: 7. The CDR3 sequence is 16 residues long. Germline CDR1 SGHAT, CDR2 FQNNGV. The CDR3 sequence is CASSRTGTSGSYEQYF. The CDR3 coding sequence is TGTGCCAGCAGCCGGACGGGGACTAGCGGATCCTACGAGCAGTACTTC.

The chain links TRBV7-8 to TRBJ2-7; 13 nucleotides agree with TRBD2. The CDR3 runs to 15 residues. Germline V gene sequence: CDR1 SGHVS, CDR2 FQNEAQ. J was trimmed by 6 bases and V by 5 bases; bases with no gene match: 7. CDR3 in DNA: TGTGCCAGCAGCCTAGGACTAGCGGGAGCCGGCGAGCAGTACTTC. Protein product: CASSLGLAGAGEQYF.

The chain couples TRBV6-5 to TRBJ2-1; 12 positions agree with TRBD2. CDR3 length: 15 residues. Unmatched junction bases numbered 7, after V lost 6 bases and J lost 7 bases. Germline V gene data show CDR1 as MNHEY and CDR2 as SVGAGI. The CDR3 sequence: CASSPLAGGRNEQFF. The CDR3 DNA sequence: TGTGCCAGCAGCCCACTAGCGGGAGGTCGTAATGAGCAGTTCTTC.

The chain has TRBV19 and TRBJ2-5; 11 positions agree with TRBD1. The V gene end was trimmed by 3 bases and the J gene end by 5 bases; junction bases not matched to a gene: 8. The CDR3 consists of 16 residues. Germline V CDR1 and CDR2: LNHDA, SQIVND (reference sequence). This CDR3 is CASSIPRDRGSETQYF. The CDR3 DNA reads as TGTGCCAGTAGTATTCCCCGGGACAGGGGGTCGGAGACCCAGTACTTC.

The rearrangement uses TRBV4-2 and TRBJ2-2, with 11 bases matching TRBD2. This CDR3 spans 17 amino acids. Germline V CDR1 and CDR2: LGHNA, YNFKEQ. Losses at the gene ends were 3 bases for V and 4 bases for J; bases not matched to a gene: 7. The CDR3 DNA reads TGTGCCAGCAGCCAGCCCCTAGCGGGAGGAGCCACCGGGGAGCTGTTTTTT. This translates into CASSQPLAGGATGELFF.

The chain combines TRBV4-3 with TRBJ2-1; 7 bases are a match to TRBD2. This CDR3 region has 17 residues. V was clipped by 2 bases and J by 1 base; unmatched bases: 8. The germline CDR1 and CDR2 sequences are LGHNA and YSLEER. DNA of the CDR3: TGCGCCAGCAGCCAAAATGCAGCGGGACCATCCTACAATGAGCAGTTCTTC. This codes for CASSQNAAGPSYNEQFF.

There are many counts of this clone. The chain combines TRBV27 with TRBJ1-1; no firm D call. This CDR3 region has 16 residues. Germline V gene lookup returns CDR1 MNHEY and CDR2 SMNVEV (reference sequence). The ends were cut back, 2 bases at V and 0 bases at J, with 13 bases in the middle. As DNA, the CDR3 is TGTGCCAGCAGTTTAAGACACCAGCCCATGAACACTGAAGCTTTCTTT. It specifies CASSLRHQPMNTEAFF.

The rearrangement links TRBV10-3 to TRBJ2-5; 9 positions agree with TRBD1. Germline V CDR1 and CDR2: ENHRY, SYGVKD. This CDR3 has 15 amino acids. Trimming took 7 bases from V and 4 from J; bases not matched to a gene: 10. The CDR3 protein is CAINNRQGEGETQYF. CDR3 bases: TGTGCCATCAACAACCGACAGGGGGAGGGAGAGACCCAGTACTTC.

This sequence joins TRBV28 and TRBJ1-1; D perhaps matches TRBD1 (5 bases). The CDR3 runs to 12 residues. Germline assignment: CDR1 MDHEN and CDR2 SYDVKM. Trimming removed 5 bases at V and 5 bases at J, with 9 bases between. This CDR3 is CASSGGRTEAFF. CDR3 nucleotide sequence: TGTGCCAGCAGTGGGGGGAGGACTGAAGCTTTCTTT.

CDR3 sequence (DNA): TGTGCCACCAGCAGTAGACTAGCGGGTTCGAGCACAGATACGCAGTATTTT. This translates into CATSSRLAGSSTDTQYF. The V and J genes are TRBV15 and TRBJ2-3; 10 nucleotides agree with TRBD2. V trimming: 3 bases; J trimming: 0 bases; junction bases outside the gene matches: 6. The CDR3 covers 17 residues. CDR1 and CDR2 (germline): LNHNV, YYDKDF (reference sequence).

The gene calls are TRBV13 and TRBJ1-2; tentative D call: TRBD1 (5 bases). Germline V gene sequence: CDR1 PRHDT, CDR2 FYEKMQ (reference sequence). V was cut by 0 bases and J by 1 base, with 9 bases left in between. The CDR3 consists of 15 residues. The CDR3 protein is CASSLGTGVNYGYTF. The DNA for the CDR3 is TGTGCCAGCAGCTTAGGCACGGGGGTTAACTATGGCTACACCTTC.

The chain couples TRBV7-2 to TRBJ2-1; 7 bases map to TRBD2. Germline V gene data show CDR1 as SGHTA and CDR2 as FQGNSA. The CDR3 sequence is 15 residues long. Trimming took 1 base from V and 2 from J; bases not matched to a gene: 2. CDR3 nucleotide sequence: TGTGCCAGCAGCTTAGGGCTAGCGGCCTACAATGAGCAGTTCTTC. Translated, it gives CASSLGLAAYNEQFF. The full variable domain, its missing parts supplied by reference TRBV7-2 and TRBJ2-1, is GAGVSQSPSNKVTEKGKDVELRCDPISGHTALYWYRQSLGQGLEFLIYFQGNSAPDKSGLPSDRFSAERTGGSVSTLTIQRTQQEDSAVYLCASSLGLAAYNEQFFGPGTRLTVL.

In its sample, this clone was seen once. The chain joins TRBV29-1 to TRBJ1-2, with TRBD1 matching 7 bases. CDR3 length equals 14 residues. CDR1 and CDR2 from the germline V gene are SQVTM and ANQGSEA. Trimming cost V 4 bases and J 2 bases; bases outside gene matches: 7. Written as DNA, the CDR3 is TGCAGCGTTGCCGGACAGGAAGAAAACTATGGCTACACCTTC. Translating gives CSVAGQEENYGYTF.

V gene TRBV5-6 combines with J gene TRBJ2-5, with D unresolved. Trimming stripped 5 bases from V and 2 bases from J, with 10 bases between. This CDR3 is 13 amino acids long. The germline CDR1 and CDR2 sequences are SGHDT and YYEEEE. The CDR3 DNA reads TGTGCCAGCAGACCAGACTCGCAAGAGACCCAGTACTTC. The encoded protein is CASRPDSQETQYF.

The rearrangement joins TRBV15 to TRBJ1-2; the D gene is possibly TRBD1 (5 bases). The V gene's germline CDR1 is LNHNV and CDR2 YYDKDF (reference sequence). Between the trimmed V and J ends, which lost 0 bases and 4 bases, there was a span of 12 bases. The CDR3 is 15 amino acids. CDR3 protein: CATSRDLTASYGYTF. CDR3 sequence (DNA): TGTGCCACCAGCAGAGATCTGACAGCGAGCTATGGCTACACCTTC.

The genes are TRBV15 and TRBJ1-2; no clear D gene. This CDR3 has 14 residues. Trimming left V 1 base short and J 5 bases short, with 11 bases between. The V gene's germline CDR1 is LNHNV and CDR2 YYDKDF (reference sequence). This chain's CDR3 is CATSRVRHDYGYTF. DNA of the CDR3: TGTGCCACCAGCAGAGTTAGACACGATTATGGCTACACCTTC.

V usage is TRBV28 and J usage is TRBJ2-7, with 11 positions matching TRBD2. Per germline, CDR1 MDHEN and CDR2 SYDVKM. V shed 9 bases and J 0 bases; nucleotides not matched to a gene: 7. This CDR3 has 15 residues. CDR3 protein: CASTLAGGSSYEQYF. CDR3 nucleotides: TGTGCCAGTACCCTAGCGGGAGGTTCCTCCTACGAGCAGTACTTC.

This rearrangement joins TRBV2 to TRBJ2-1, with D possibly matching TRBD1 (5 bases). Germline assignment: CDR1 SNHLY and CDR2 FYNNEI. The CDR3 covers 15 residues. The V and J ends lost 6 bases and 0 bases respectively, with 12 bases between them. The CDR3 sequence: CASSLTGSSYNEQFF. The CDR3, as DNA: TGTGCCAGCAGCCTCACAGGATCCTCCTACAATGAGCAGTTCTTC.

This clone was recorded a few times. The chain links TRBV7-9 to TRBJ1-2, with D possibly matching TRBD1 (6 bases). V was clipped by 5 bases and J by 0 bases, with 10 bases between them. The CDR3 sequence is 14 residues long. Per the germline V gene, CDR1 is SEHNR and CDR2 is FQNEAQ (reference sequence). CDR3 amino acids: CASSIRQANYGYTF. In DNA form, the CDR3 reads TGTGCCAGCAGCATTAGACAGGCTAACTATGGCTACACCTTC.

The chain has TRBV27 and TRBJ2-7; 7 bases are shared with TRBD1. The V gene's germline CDR1 is MNHEY and CDR2 SMNVEV (reference sequence). V gave up 6 bases and J gave up 2 bases; unmatched junction bases: 10. CDR3 size: 15 residues. The CDR3 nucleotides read TGTGCCAGCAGGACAGGGAAGGGAAGGACCTACGAGCAGTACTTC. Its protein is CASRTGKGRTYEQYF.

The chain couples TRBV10-3 to TRBJ2-7, with 9 bases fitting TRBD1. V lost 8 bases to trimming and J lost 1 base; unmatched junction nucleotides: 3. This CDR3 has 13 amino acids. Germline V gene lookup returns CDR1 ENHRY and CDR2 SYGVKD. The CDR3 region is CAIQDRGSYEQYF. CDR3 sequence (DNA): TGTGCCATCCAGGACAGGGGTTCCTACGAGCAGTACTTC.

This clone came up a few times. The genes are TRBV5-1 and TRBJ2-7, with D possibly matching TRBD1 (5 bases). V gave up 0 bases and J gave up 3 bases, with 10 bases separating them. Per germline, CDR1 SGHRS and CDR2 YFSETQ. The CDR3 is made up of 14 amino acids. The CDR3 sequence is CASSLAGIGYEQYF. The CDR3 bases are TGCGCCAGCAGCTTGGCAGGGATAGGCTACGAGCAGTACTTC.

For the CDR3, the DNA is TGTGCCAGCAGTGAATTGAGACCAGGGGACACTGAAGCTTTCTTT. It is translated as CASSELRPGDTEAFF. The chain uses TRBV25-1 and TRBJ1-1, with TRBD1 as a possible D gene (6 bases). Germline loops: CDR1 MGHDK, CDR2 SYGVNS. Trimming took off 1 base at V and 3 bases at J, with 12 bases between the two ends. The CDR3 runs 15 residues.

The chain is built from TRBV9 and TRBJ1-6, with D possibly TRBD1 on 6 matching bases. CDR3 size: 17 residues. The V gene's germline CDR1 is SGDLS and CDR2 YYNGEE. The germline V and J ends were trimmed by 4 bases and 2 bases, with 16 bases remaining between them. CDR3 amino acids: CASSSEGGTPYNSPLHF. DNA of the CDR3: TGTGCCAGCAGCTCCGAGGGGGGGACCCCCTATAATTCACCCCTCCACTTT.

The rearrangement joins TRBV27 to TRBJ2-2; no reliable D call. V shed 1 base and J shed 2 bases, with 8 bases lying between them. The CDR3 loop spans 15 amino acids. Germline CDR1 MNHEY, CDR2 SMNVEV (reference sequence). The CDR3 is CASSLLSFNTGELFF. In nucleotides, the CDR3 is TGTGCCAGCAGTTTATTATCCTTTAACACCGGGGAGCTGTTTTTT.